This entry lists 15 T cell receptor beta chains sequenced from one sample in a study of T-cell reconstitution after alpha-beta-depleted transplantation in children. TCRbeta library construction was performed incorporating unique molecular identifiers. Using its own MiXCR run on the PCR reads, TCRdb lists one record per CDR3 protein. There are roughly 350,000 distinct CDR3 sequences in the sample; over 9% occur only once, and approximately 2.3% lies in the top ten. This specimen consisted of PBMCs from the stem cell graft donor, obtained from the stem cell graft. The source of these receptors is a human donor who donated a stem cell graft to a child with acute lymphoblastic leukemia.

This clonotype appeared a few times. V and J are TRBV4-2 and TRBJ2-1, with TRBD2 matching over 7 bases. With V trimmed by 1 base and J by 8 bases, 11 bases remained unmatched. This CDR3 is built from 16 residues. CDR1 is LGHNA and CDR2 is YNFKEQ in the germline V gene. The CDR3 bases are TGTGCCAGCAGCCAAGTAGGGAGGGGTGGGGAGCATGAGCAGTTCTTC. It yields the protein CASSQVGRGGEHEQFF.

This clonotype was observed a handful of times. The DNA for the CDR3 is TGCGCCAGCAAACCAGGGACGAACACCGGGGAGCTGTTTTTT. Amino acids: CASKPGTNTGELFF. V is TRBV10-1 and J is TRBJ2-2; D possibly corresponds to TRBD1 (5 bases). The CDR3 is made up of 14 amino acids. Germline V gives CDR1 WNHNN, CDR2 SYGVQD (reference sequence). V was shortened by 7 bases and J by 0 bases, with 9 bases between the two germline ends.

This clonotype was counted only a few times. This rearrangement joins TRBV4-1 to TRBJ1-1; a possible D gene is TRBD1 (6 bases). The ends were cut back, 2 bases at V and 1 base at J, with 11 bases in the middle. The CDR3 has 15 amino acids. Germline V gene lookup returns CDR1 MGHRA and CDR2 YSYEKL. CDR3 nucleotide sequence: TGCGCCAGCAGCCAACAACAGGGATCGAACACTGAAGCTTTCTTT. As protein: CASSQQQGSNTEAFF.

This clonotype was seen only a few times. V and J are TRBV7-2 and TRBJ2-2, with 8 bases that match TRBD2. The CDR3 runs 14 residues. CDR1 is SGHTA, CDR2 FQGNSA, per germline. J was trimmed by 5 bases and V by 5 bases; bases with no gene match: 4. CDR3 nucleotide sequence: TGTGCCAGCAGCCCCGTAGCGGGAACCGGGGAGCTGTTTTTT. As protein: CASSPVAGTGELFF.

This clonotype has only a few counts. V and J are TRBV7-2 and TRBJ2-7, with D tentatively TRBD2 (6 bases). The CDR3 loop spans 14 amino acids. Germline loops: CDR1 SGHTA, CDR2 FQGNSA. Trimming pared 4 bases from V and 3 bases from J, leaving 13 bases between. The CDR3 region has the DNA TGTGCCAGCAGCTCCTCGGGACTTATCTACGAGCAGTACTTC. It codes for CASSSSGLIYEQYF.

At least ten counts were recorded for this clonotype. The V and J genes are TRBV9 and TRBJ2-3, with D perhaps TRBD2 (6 bases). The germline V and J ends were trimmed by 3 bases and 0 bases, with 11 bases remaining between them. Germline V CDR1 and CDR2: SGDLS, YYNGEE. The CDR3 runs 15 residues. CDR3 sequence: CASSALAASTDTQYF. The CDR3 nucleotides are TGTGCCAGCAGCGCCTTAGCGGCTAGCACAGATACGCAGTATTTT.

The V gene is TRBV4-2, the J gene TRBJ1-5; D gene uncertain. Trimming shortened V by 1 base and J by 4 bases, and 14 bases separated the two germline ends. CDR3 length equals 16 residues. From germline, CDR1 is LGHNA and CDR2 YNFKEQ. The CDR3 region has the DNA TGTGCCAGCAGCCAAGTAGGAGGTTCGGGAAATCAGCCCCAGCATTTT. This translates into CASSQVGGSGNQPQHF.

The gene calls are TRBV5-1 and TRBJ1-1, with a possible D match to TRBD1 (6 bases). Germline CDR1 is SGHRS and CDR2 is YFSETQ. Trimming removed 4 bases from V and 1 base from J, with 14 bases in between. The CDR3 has 15 amino acids. Written as DNA, the CDR3 is TGCGCCAGCAGCAGACTGACAGGCGGGAACACTGAAGCTTTCTTT. It is translated as CASSRLTGGNTEAFF.

There are a few counts of this clonotype. The chain carries TRBV7-2 and TRBJ2-3, with D tentatively TRBD1 (6 bases). The CDR3 totals 13 residues. V shed 5 bases and J shed 4 bases, with 10 bases lying between them. Germline values: CDR1 SGHTA, CDR2 FQGNSA. For the CDR3, the DNA is TGTGCCAGCAGCCAAAAGGGGGCAGATACGCAGTATTTT. It codes for CASSQKGADTQYF.

This clonotype has a count of ten or more. The J gene is TRBJ2-3, the V gene TRBV2, with D possibly matching TRBD2 (8 bases). Germline loops: CDR1 SNHLY, CDR2 FYNNEI. The CDR3 length is 15 residues. V was trimmed by 6 bases and J by 3 bases, leaving 16 bases between them. The CDR3 sequence: CASRPGGGFTDTQYF. The CDR3 DNA reads TGTGCCAGCAGGCCGGGAGGGGGCTTTACAGATACGCAGTATTTT.

This clonotype was detected only a few times. The CDR3 DNA sequence: TGTGCCAGCAGCTACACGCAGGCCAAAAACATTCAGTACTTC. This sequence encodes CASSYTQAKNIQYF. The chain employs TRBV7-9 and TRBJ2-4; the D is unclear. This CDR3 is 14 amino acids long. Trimming took off 4 bases at V and 1 base at J, with 8 bases between the two ends. CDR1 and CDR2 from the germline V gene are SEHNR and FQNEAQ (reference sequence).

This clonotype was observed many times. The CDR3 DNA sequence: TGTGCCAGCATTTTCGGTACGCTCGAGCAGTACTTC. Translating gives CASIFGTLEQYF. The V gene is TRBV28, the J gene TRBJ2-7, with D hard to call. The V end was cut by 7 bases, the J end by 6 bases, with 13 bases between. Per the germline V gene, CDR1 is MDHEN and CDR2 is SYDVKM. The CDR3 sequence is 12 residues long.

The V call is TRBV28, the J call TRBJ2-7, with 8 nucleotides matching TRBD2. This CDR3 spans 16 amino acids. Germline CDR1 MDHEN, CDR2 SYDVKM. Losses at the gene ends were 6 bases for V and 6 bases for J; bases not matched to a gene: 16. The CDR3 protein is CASRSLSGGRFSEQYF. Here the CDR3 DNA reads TGTGCCAGCAGATCCCTCTCGGGGGGGAGGTTCTCCGAGCAGTACTTC.

This chain connects TRBV5-1 to TRBJ1-2; maybe TRBD1 (5 bases). Germline CDR1 reads SGHRS; CDR2 reads YFSETQ. Trimming took off 0 bases at V and 4 bases at J, with 16 bases between the two ends. The CDR3 loop spans 16 amino acids. The CDR3 reads CASSLDPGGGGYGYTF. CDR3 nucleotides: TGCGCCAGCAGCTTGGATCCCGGGGGAGGAGGCTATGGCTACACCTTC.

This clonotype was picked up a small number of times. This chain uses TRBV4-1 with TRBJ2-5, with D uncertain. Germline CDR1 and CDR2: MGHRA and YSYEKL. The CDR3 contains 14 residues. V was pared by 2 bases and J by 5 bases, with 12 bases between. Here the CDR3 reads CASSQTWWVETQYF. In DNA form, the CDR3 reads TGCGCCAGCAGCCAAACGTGGTGGGTGGAGACCCAGTACTTC.